The T cell receptor beta chain described here comes from a study of CD8 T cells in Susac syndrome. In the study overall: Patients with Susac syndrome were therapy-naive, taking corticosteroids, with some also receiving intravenous immunoglobulin, or taking intravenous immunoglobulin alone at the time their blood was drawn.

RNA was extracted with the RNeasy kit, and a quantity of roughly 0.45 to 1 ug was reverse transcribed using random hexamers. TCRdb independently ran MiXCR on the immunoSEQ multiplex PCR reads; one entry per CDR3 protein. The sample holds some 180,000 distinct CDR3 sequences; about 94% are singletons and the top ten take approximately 0.099%. Negative isolation yielded the CD8+ and CD4+ T cells, while FACS enriched the TEMRA cells. V was trimmed by 0 bases and J by 10 bases, leaving 13 bases between them. The CDR3 loop spans 12 amino acids. Germline lookup yields CDR1 DFQATT and CDR2 SNEGSKA (reference sequence).

The chain links TRBV20-1 to TRBJ2-7; D uncertain. Specimen: CD4+ T cells from PBMCs. The source of this sequence is a human donor with Susac syndrome. CDR3: CSAREPFSSQYF. CDR3 sequence (DNA): TGCAGTGCTAGAGAACCATTTAGTTCCCAGTACTTC.